A selection of T cell receptor beta chains follows, all from one sample in a study of T cell responses to AZD1222 COVID-19 vaccine. Data came from immunoSEQ multiplex PCR; TCRdb stores just in-frame clones and leaves some out. The sample lists more than 85,000 clones, about 91% occurring once. The sequencing used peripheral blood, collected on day 0 of AZD1222 vaccination. The source of these receptors is an adult in good health. Each CDR3 is given with its conserved first and last residue. Each record gives: clone size, D gene, V gene, J gene, CDR3 protein, CDR3 DNA. The D gene is left open where the match is weak. Clone size is given for some rows only: seen once, a few or many times, or a class if the clone is expanded.

NA,NA,TRBV18,TRBJ1-6,CASSPRDNREPLHF,TGTGCCAGCTCACCCCGGGACAACCGAGAACCCCTCCACTTT
NA,NA,TRBV30,TRBJ1-3,CAWSVIWDTIYF,TGTGCCTGGAGTGTGATCTGGGACACCATATATTTT
NA,TRBD1,TRBV9,TRBJ1-5,CASSAAGGFNQPQHF,TGTGCCAGCAGCGCCGCAGGGGGGTTCAATCAGCCCCAGCATTTT
NA,TRBD2,TRBV27,TRBJ2-3,CASKLAGGVRTDTQYF,TGTGCCAGCAAACTAGCGGGGGGAGTAAGGACAGATACGCAGTATTTT
NA,NA,TRBV19,TRBJ1-1,CASTPVVGGINTEAFF,TGTGCCAGTACGCCGGTTGTTGGGGGCATAAACACTGAAGCTTTCTTT
NA,NA,TRBV4-3,TRBJ2-4,CASSQEITTGQKNIQYF,TGCGCCAGCAGCCAAGAGATTACCACGGGACAAAAAAACATTCAGTACTTC
NA,NA,TRBV2,TRBJ2-5,CASRYTGETQYF,TGTGCCAGCAGGTACACAGGAGAGACCCAGTACTTC
NA,TRBD2,TRBV19,TRBJ2-5,CASTRTSGGYGTQYF,TGTGCCAGTACCAGGACTAGCGGGGGGTATGGGACCCAGTACTTC
NA,NA,TRBV5-1,TRBJ1-3,CASSPGTGNTIYF,TGCGCCAGCAGCCCGGGAACTGGAAACACCATATATTTT
once,NA,TRBV18,TRBJ2-3,CASTTSSGTDTQYF,TGTGCCAGCACTACTAGCTCCGGCACAGATACGCAGTATTTT
few,TRBD1,TRBV7-9,TRBJ1-6,CASSLNRRTGIFGSPLHF,TGTGCCAGCAGCTTAAATCGGCGGACAGGGATTTTTGGATCACCCCTCCACTTT
NA,NA,TRBV5-6,TRBJ2-5,CASSFRLPKTQYF,TGTGCCAGCAGCTTTAGATTGCCCAAGACCCAGTACTTC
NA,TRBD1,TRBV7-9,TRBJ2-4,CASSRDRVGNIQYF,TGTGCCAGCAGTAGGGACAGGGTCGGGAACATTCAGTACTTC
NA,TRBD1,TRBV2,TRBJ1-5,CASSDSQGGVQPQHF,TGTGCCAGCAGTGACTCACAGGGGGGGGTTCAGCCCCAGCATTTT
NA,TRBD1,TRBV18,TRBJ1-1,CASAGQANTEAFF,TGTGCCAGCGCGGGACAGGCGAACACTGAAGCTTTCTTT
once,NA,TRBV4-2,TRBJ1-6,CASSQDSDSPLHF,TGTGCCAGCAGCCAAGATAGTGATTCACCCCTCCACTTT
NA,TRBD1,TRBV30,TRBJ1-5,CAWSGEGQYQPQHF,TGTGCCTGGAGTGGAGAGGGACAGTATCAGCCCCAGCATTTT
few,TRBD1,TRBV10-1,TRBJ1-5,CASSEDRAINQPQHF,TGCGCCAGCAGTGAGGACAGGGCTATTAATCAGCCCCAGCATTTT
NA,TRBD1,TRBV7-2,TRBJ2-3,CASRAGGLGDTQYF,TGTGCCAGCAGGGCAGGGGGCCTTGGAGATACGCAGTATTTT
NA,TRBD2,TRBV11-2,TRBJ2-1,CASSLGAGSYNEQFF,TGTGCCAGCAGCTTAGGAGCGGGGTCCTACAATGAGCAGTTCTTC